This T cell receptor beta chain was sequenced during a study of T cell responses to AZD1222 COVID-19 vaccine. The study, taken as a whole, reports: The breadth and depth of Spike-specific TCRs increased once two AZD1222 doses had been given. Sampled repertoires all dated from after the peak T cell response. Only a handful of people who got AZD1222 tested seropositive at baseline.

The count of this clone is one. The antigen is not known. Germline CDR1 reads LNHDA; CDR2 reads SQIVND (reference sequence). The J segment lost 3 bases and the V segment lost 5 bases, leaving 2 bases of the junction unmatched. This CDR3 contains 13 residues. Only in-frame clones appear in the TCRdb table, and some are missing; sequencing was by immunoSEQ multiplex PCR. The sample includes about 99,000 clones, 88% seen only once; the top ten take around 3%. The source was peripheral blood, collected on day 0 of AZD1222 vaccination. This sequence joins TRBV19 and TRBJ1-1; 8 nucleotides align to TRBD1. This sequence originates from an adult in good health. CDR3 residues: CASSPGQDTEAFF. DNA of the CDR3: TGTGCCAGTAGTCCGGGACAGGACACTGAAGCTTTCTTT.